This TCR beta chain originates from a study of cytomegalovirus exposure and HLA in healthy donors. Study overall: Early released data had around 88 million unique TCRs, all coming from HLA-typed donors.

As concerns this clone: Its target is unknown.

PCR amplification relied on 60 Vbeta primers (plus 13 Jbeta primers). Assay used: immunoSEQ multiplex PCR; TCRdb lists only in-frame clones, some missing. The sample's table shows about 88,000 clones. Study-wide results and caveats: Earlier analysis looked at TCR beta V segments, and most were productive about 90% or about 30% of the time. Accurate predictions that matched the HLA-A and HLA-B alleles of most subjects were reportedly made from TCR beta sequences.

The length of the CDR3 is 14 residues. Trimming pared 3 bases from V and 7 bases from J, leaving 10 bases between. Germline V gives CDR1 SNHLY, CDR2 FYNNEI. The receptor comes from a girl aged 5-17 years in good health and CMV-seropositive. The chain has TRBV2 and TRBJ1-6; D not certain. The specimen was PBMCs. The CDR3 nucleotides are TGTGCCAGCAGTGAGGGCAGCAAGAATTCACCCCTCCACTTT. Amino acid sequence: CASSEGSKNSPLHF.